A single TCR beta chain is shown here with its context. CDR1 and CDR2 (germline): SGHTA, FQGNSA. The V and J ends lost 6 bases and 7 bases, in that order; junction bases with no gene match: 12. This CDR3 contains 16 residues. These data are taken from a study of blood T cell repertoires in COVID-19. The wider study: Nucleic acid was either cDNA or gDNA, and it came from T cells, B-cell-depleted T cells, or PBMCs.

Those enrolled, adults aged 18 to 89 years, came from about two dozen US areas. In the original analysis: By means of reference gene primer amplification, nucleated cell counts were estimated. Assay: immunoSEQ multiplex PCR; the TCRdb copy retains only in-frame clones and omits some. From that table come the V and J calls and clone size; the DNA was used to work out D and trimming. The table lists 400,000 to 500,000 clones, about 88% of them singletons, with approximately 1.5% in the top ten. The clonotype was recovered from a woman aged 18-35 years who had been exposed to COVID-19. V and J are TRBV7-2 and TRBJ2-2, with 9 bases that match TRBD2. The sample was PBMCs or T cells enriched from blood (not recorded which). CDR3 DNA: TGTGCCAGCAGGATTCAGTCTAGCGGGGCGGGCGGGGAGCTGTTTTTT. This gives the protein CASRIQSSGAGGELFF. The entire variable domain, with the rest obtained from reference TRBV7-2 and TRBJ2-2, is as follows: GAGVSQSPSNKVTEKGKDVELRCDPISGHTALYWYRQSLGQGLEFLIYFQGNSAPDKSGLPSDRFSAERTGGSVSTLTIQRTQQEDSAVYLCASRIQSSGAGGELFFGEGSRLTVL.